Detailed here is one T cell receptor (beta chain). The specificity of this receptor is unknown. No much larger clone exists at a distance of one base, and base qualities are not known. These data belong to a study of blood T cell repertoires in COVID-19 (dated by TCRdb to between 2020 and 2021). Turning to the overall study: Samples from collaborators originated in the United States, Italy and Spain and spanned both the acute and convalescent phases of COVID-19. The material from the prospective study consisted of cDNA or gDNA derived from T cells, B-cell-depleted T cells, or PBMCs. Deeply sampled blood TCRbeta repertoires from subjects exposed to, actively infected with, or recovered from COVID-19 were included in the dataset. The repertoires were made available in a free public database intended to serve as a resource for research on the immune response to SARS-CoV-2. Samples were obtained from the ongoing ImmuneRACE study (first 160 participants) and from some 1,200 subjects provided by 6 global collaborators. The sample metadata nearly always contained a de-identified subject ID, COVID-19 status, age in years and sex. HLA class I and class II types, where available, came from metadata supplied by the sample provider rather than from assay-based typing.

TCRbeta CDR3 regions were amplified from genomic DNA by means of the immunoSEQ Assay, a bias-controlled multiplex PCR. Per the original workflow: The number of nucleated cells in each sample was estimated from the amplification of reference gene primers within the assay. Sequence reads were collapsed and filtered to measure the absolute abundance of every unique TCRbeta CDR3 rearrangement. For each sample, productive Simpson clonality was calculated by taking the square root of Simpson's diversity index across productive rearrangements. TCRdb carries this immuneACCESS record with in-frame sequences only. Its versions omit some clonotypes, under half of them owing to an unresolved V gene in the studies checked, with the rest unexplained. V and J calls plus clone size are reproduced from that table; the DNA served to infer D and trimming. The sample table holds about 380,000 clones, of which less than 85% were seen once. Roughly 3.9% of the sample lies in the top ten.

Collaborating institutions collected whole blood in K2EDTA tubes following their own protocols. Collaborator samples were shipped for TCRbeta analysis as frozen whole blood, isolated PBMCs, or DNA extracted from either sample type. The investigation overall reported the following: The quantity of clinical and demographic metadata differed by source and by participant and was supplied without curation.

The CDR3 goes from the cysteine to the phenylalanine over 13 residues. The DNA shown is the 39-base CDR3, in frame from base 1. Relative to germline, V is missing 2 bases and J is missing 5 bases, with 4 bases of the junction outside any gene match. This receptor was identified in a woman aged 18-30 years with acute or convalescent COVID-19. Sequenced: peripheral blood. The chain is made from TRBV5-7 and TRBJ2-7, with 7 central nucleotides matching TRBD1. Being an ORF, TRBV5-7 has a function that is uncertain. The DNA sequence reads TGTGCCAGCAGCTTCGAGACAGGGAACGAGCAGTACTTC. It encodes CASSFETGNEQYF.